A single sample gave rise to the 15 T cell receptor beta chains below, sequenced in a study of shared clonotypes between healthy human individuals. Naive CD8 cells lacked CD45RO and underwent positive selection for CCR7, leaving out terminally differentiated effector memory CD45RA+ cells. The assay was immunoSEQ multiplex PCR, and TCRdb's table has in-frame clones only and misses some. The top ten hold less than 0.3% of the sample, which has roughly 850,000 clones, around 96% seen once. Specimen: naive CD8+ T cells sorted from blood. Receptors were obtained from a man aged 25-45 years in good health.

The chain carries TRBV7-9 and TRBJ2-1, with D hard to call. V was cut by 5 bases and J by 6 bases, with 5 bases left in between. Germline CDR1 SEHNR, CDR2 FQNEAQ (reference sequence). The length of the CDR3 is 11 residues. The CDR3 loop is CASSARNEQFF. For the CDR3, the DNA is TGTGCCAGCAGCGCCCGCAATGAGCAGTTCTTC.

The chain has TRBV27 and TRBJ2-5; tentatively, D is TRBD2 (6 bases). The CDR3 is made up of 15 amino acids. Trimming left V 3 bases short and J 5 bases short, with 16 bases between. Germline V gives CDR1 MNHEY, CDR2 SMNVEV (reference sequence). In nucleotides, the CDR3 is TGTGCCAGCAGTTTCCTCCGGGAGCTTAGGGAGACCCAGTACTTC. It codes for CASSFLRELRETQYF.

The chain carries TRBV13 and TRBJ2-1, with 7 bases identical to TRBD2. The CDR3 is made up of 13 amino acids. CDR1 PRHDT and CDR2 FYEKMQ come from the germline V gene (reference sequence). J lost 8 bases, V lost 2 bases, and 3 bases had no gene match. The CDR3 loop reads CASSLSSGHEQFF. In nucleotides, the CDR3 is TGTGCCAGCAGCTTAAGTAGCGGGCATGAGCAGTTCTTC.

V gene TRBV6-1 combines with J gene TRBJ2-1, with 10 bases fitting TRBD2. Unmatched junction bases numbered 10, after V lost 7 bases and J lost 7 bases. The CDR3 extends over 15 amino acids. Germline CDR1 MNHNS, CDR2 SASEGT. The CDR3 region has the DNA TGTGCCAGCACAGGACTAGCGGAGATAAAAAATGAGCAGTTCTTC. This translates into CASTGLAEIKNEQFF.

This sequence joins TRBV25-1 and TRBJ2-1; D not certain. The CDR3 consists of 12 residues. The V end was cut by 3 bases, the J end by 9 bases, with 9 bases between. Germline loops: CDR1 MGHDK, CDR2 SYGVNS. This chain's CDR3 is CASSDSWGEQFF. DNA of the CDR3: TGTGCCAGCAGTGACTCATGGGGTGAGCAGTTCTTC.

The rearrangement joins TRBV9 to TRBJ2-3; 8 positions match TRBD1. The junction had 10 bases not matched to a gene; V was cut back by 4 bases and J by 3 bases. This CDR3 region has 16 residues. Germline-derived CDR1 and CDR2 are SGDLS and YYNGEE. The CDR3 is CASSPPRGQGTDTQYF. CDR3 bases: TGTGCCAGCAGCCCCCCCCGCGGACAGGGAACAGATACGCAGTATTTT.

The chain links TRBV11-2 to TRBJ2-1, with D unclear. V lost 1 base and J lost 5, with 9 bases in between. Looked up from germline, CDR1 is SGHAT and CDR2 is FQNNGV. This CDR3 region has 14 residues. The CDR3 sequence: CASSLVPVNNEQFF. The CDR3 nucleotides are TGTGCCAGCAGCTTAGTGCCAGTCAACAATGAGCAGTTCTTC. The full variable domain, completed using reference TRBV11-2 and TRBJ2-1, is EAGVAQSPRYKIIEKRQSVAFWCNPISGHATLYWYQQILGQGPKLLIQFQNNGVVDDSQLPKDRFSAERLKGVDSTLKIQPAKLEDSAVYLCASSLVPVNNEQFFGPGTRLTVL.

This CDR3 is CASGNRDSLDTQYF. CDR3 coding DNA: TGTGCCAGCGGTAACCGGGACTCCTTAGATACGCAGTATTTT. The chain employs TRBV11-2 and TRBJ2-3; perhaps TRBD2 as D (6 bases). This CDR3 is 14 amino acids long. The V end was cut by 8 bases, the J end by 5 bases, with 17 bases between. CDR1 SGHAT and CDR2 FQNNGV come from the germline V gene.

V is TRBV7-9 and J is TRBJ2-2; 7 bases map to TRBD2. The CDR3 has 15 residues. The trim removed 10 bases at V and 0 bases at J, leaving 8 bases unmatched. CDR1 SEHNR and CDR2 FQNEAQ come from the germline V gene (reference sequence). The CDR3 region has the DNA TGTGCCAACCTTCGAGCGGGGTCGAACACCGGGGAGCTGTTTTTT. It encodes CANLRAGSNTGELFF.

The chain carries TRBV5-1 and TRBJ2-1; D ambiguous. V gave up 4 bases and J gave up 2 bases, with 4 bases separating them. This CDR3 comprises 12 residues. The germline V gene encodes CDR1 SGHRS and CDR2 YFSETQ. The CDR3 DNA is TGCGCCAGCAGCGGGGCCTACAATGAGCAGTTCTTC. It encodes CASSGAYNEQFF.

As regards this clone: Other DNA sequences in the sample encode the same CDR3. V usage is TRBV6-5 and J usage is TRBJ2-1; D is perhaps TRBD1 or TRBD2 (5 bases each). V was cut by 3 bases and J by 10 bases, with 16 bases left in between. Germline values: CDR1 MNHEY, CDR2 SVGAGI. This CDR3 comprises 14 residues. The CDR3 reads CASSYSGTSGEQFF. Here the CDR3 DNA reads TGTGCCAGCAGTTATTCCGGGACCTCTGGGGAGCAGTTCTTC.

The chain is built from TRBV5-1 and TRBJ2-5; a weak D match, TRBD1 (5 bases). There are 13 residues in the CDR3. In germline, CDR1 is SGHRS, CDR2 YFSETQ. The V gene lost 2 bases and the J gene lost 5 bases, with 10 bases spanning the gap. This CDR3 is CASSFGARETQYF. The CDR3 region has the DNA TGCGCCAGCAGCTTTGGGGCGCGGGAGACCCAGTACTTC. Using reference TRBV5-1 and TRBJ2-5 for the parts outside the CDR3, the full variable domain is KAGVTQTPRYLIKTRGQQVTLSCSPISGHRSVSWYQQTPGQGLQFLFEYFSETQRNKGNFPGRFSGRQFSNSRSEMNVSTLELGDSALYLCASSFGARETQYFGPGTRLLVL.

The V gene is TRBV7-9, the J gene TRBJ2-7, with 8 bases matching TRBD1. Germline trimming cut 5 bases from V and 3 bases from J; bases unmatched to any gene: 9. The CDR3 is 15 amino acids. Germline assignment: CDR1 SEHNR and CDR2 FQNEAQ (reference sequence). CDR3 coding DNA: TGTGCCAGCAGCCTTACCGGGACAGGCATCTACGAGCAGTACTTC. Amino acid sequence: CASSLTGTGIYEQYF.

The rearrangement joins TRBV10-1 to TRBJ2-1, with 13 bases fitting TRBD2. This CDR3 region has 15 residues. From germline, CDR1 is WNHNN and CDR2 SYGVQD (reference sequence). The junction had 4 bases not matched to a gene; V was cut back by 6 bases and J by 5 bases. CDR3 in DNA: TGCGCCAGCAGCCCTACTAGCGGGAGGGACAATGAGCAGTTCTTC. This gives the protein CASSPTSGRDNEQFF.

This chain connects TRBV15 to TRBJ1-5, with D hard to call. Deletions cut 0 bases from V and 6 bases from J, with 15 bases between. Germline V lookup: CDR1 LNHNV, CDR2 YYDKDF (reference sequence). This CDR3 spans 16 amino acids. Written as DNA, the CDR3 is TGTGCCACCAGCAGAGAGAACGGACGATTAGGTCAGCCCCAGCATTTT. This translates into CATSRENGRLGQPQHF. Full variable domain (rest looked up from reference TRBV15 and TRBJ1-5): DAMVIQNPRYQVTQFGKPVTLSCSQTLNHNVMYWYQQKSSQAPKLLFHYYDKDFNNEADTPDNFQSRRPNTSFCFLDIRSPGLGDTAMYLCATSRENGRLGQPQHFGDGTRLSIL.